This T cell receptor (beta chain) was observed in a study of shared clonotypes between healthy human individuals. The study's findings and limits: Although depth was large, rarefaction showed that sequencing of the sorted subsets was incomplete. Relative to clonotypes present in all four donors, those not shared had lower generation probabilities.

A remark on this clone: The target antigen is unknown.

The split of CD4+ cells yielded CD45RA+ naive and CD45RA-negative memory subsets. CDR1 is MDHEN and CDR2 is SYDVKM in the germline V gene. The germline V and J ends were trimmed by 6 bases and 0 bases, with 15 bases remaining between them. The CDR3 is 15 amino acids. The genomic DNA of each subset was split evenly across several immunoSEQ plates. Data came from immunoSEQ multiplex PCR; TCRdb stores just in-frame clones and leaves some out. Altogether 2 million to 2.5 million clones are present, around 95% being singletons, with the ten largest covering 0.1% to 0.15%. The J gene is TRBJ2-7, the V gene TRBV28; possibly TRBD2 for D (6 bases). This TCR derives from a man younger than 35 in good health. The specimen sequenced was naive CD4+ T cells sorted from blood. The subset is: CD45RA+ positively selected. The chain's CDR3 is CASSRSGSSSYEQYF. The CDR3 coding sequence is TGTGCCAGCAGCAGGAGCGGGTCTAGCTCCTACGAGCAGTACTTC.